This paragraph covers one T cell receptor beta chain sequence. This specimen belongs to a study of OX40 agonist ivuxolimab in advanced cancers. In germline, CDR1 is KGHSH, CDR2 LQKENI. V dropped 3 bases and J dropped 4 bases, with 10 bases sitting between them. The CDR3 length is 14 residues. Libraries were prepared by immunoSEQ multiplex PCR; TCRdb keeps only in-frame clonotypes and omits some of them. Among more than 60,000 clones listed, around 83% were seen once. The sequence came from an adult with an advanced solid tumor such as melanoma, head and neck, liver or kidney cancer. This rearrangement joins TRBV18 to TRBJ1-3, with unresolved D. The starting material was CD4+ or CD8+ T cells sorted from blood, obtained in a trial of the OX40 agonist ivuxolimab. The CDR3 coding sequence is TGTGCCAGCTCACCGCGGTCAGCCGGAAACACCATATATTTT. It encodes CASSPRSAGNTIYF.